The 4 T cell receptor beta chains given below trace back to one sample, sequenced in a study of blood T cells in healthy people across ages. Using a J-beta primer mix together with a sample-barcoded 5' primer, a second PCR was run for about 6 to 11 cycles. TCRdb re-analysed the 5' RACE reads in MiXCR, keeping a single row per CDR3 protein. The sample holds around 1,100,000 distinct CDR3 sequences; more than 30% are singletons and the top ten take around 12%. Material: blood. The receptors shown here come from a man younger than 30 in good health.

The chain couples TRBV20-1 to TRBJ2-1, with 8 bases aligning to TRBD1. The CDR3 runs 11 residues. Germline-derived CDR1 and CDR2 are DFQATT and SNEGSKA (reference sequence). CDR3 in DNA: TGCACCCCAAGACAGGGGAATGAGCAGTTCTTC. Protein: CTPRQGNEQFF.

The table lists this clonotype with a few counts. The DNA of the CDR3 is TGTGCCAGCAGCTTAACCTCGGACAGGGGAGTTACGCAGTATTTT. It translates to CASSLTSDRGVTQYF. The genes are TRBV7-3 and TRBJ2-3, with 9 bases aligning to TRBD1. Germline V gene lookup returns CDR1 SGHTA and CDR2 FQGTGA. The CDR3 is 15 residues long. The J segment lost 8 bases and the V segment lost 0 bases, leaving 6 bases of the junction unmatched.

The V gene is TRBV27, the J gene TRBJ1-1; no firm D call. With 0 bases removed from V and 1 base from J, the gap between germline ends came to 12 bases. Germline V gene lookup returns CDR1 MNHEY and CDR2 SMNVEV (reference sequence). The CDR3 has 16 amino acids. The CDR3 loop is CASSLSGRRTNTEAFF. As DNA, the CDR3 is TGTGCCAGCAGTTTATCAGGCCGTCGGACGAACACTGAAGCTTTCTTT.

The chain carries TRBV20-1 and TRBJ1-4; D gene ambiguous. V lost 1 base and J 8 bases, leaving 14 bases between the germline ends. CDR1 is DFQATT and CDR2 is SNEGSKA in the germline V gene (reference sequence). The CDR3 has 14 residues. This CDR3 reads CSARVVGSSEKLFF. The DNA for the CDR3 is TGCAGTGCTAGAGTGGTCGGGAGCTCGGAAAAACTGTTTTTT.